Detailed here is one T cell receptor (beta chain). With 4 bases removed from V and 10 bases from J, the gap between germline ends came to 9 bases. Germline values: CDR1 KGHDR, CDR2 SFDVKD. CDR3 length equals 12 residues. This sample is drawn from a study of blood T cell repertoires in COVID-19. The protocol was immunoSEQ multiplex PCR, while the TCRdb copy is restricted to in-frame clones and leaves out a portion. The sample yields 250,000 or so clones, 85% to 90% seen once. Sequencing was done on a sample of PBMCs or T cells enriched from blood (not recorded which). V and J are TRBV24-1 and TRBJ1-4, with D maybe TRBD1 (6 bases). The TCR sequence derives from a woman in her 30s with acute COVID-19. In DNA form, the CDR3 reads TGTGCCACCAGTGAATCCAGGGGAAAACTGTTTTTT. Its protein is CATSESRGKLFF.